These T cell receptor beta chains were read from a single sample in a study of cytomegalovirus exposure and HLA in healthy donors. The repertoire was sequenced with immunoSEQ multiplex PCR; TCRdb's copy has only in-frame clones and lacks some. This table has about 84,000 clones, around 89% appearing once. Sequenced sample: PBMCs. The receptors shown here come from a man younger than 35 in good health and CMV-seronegative. CDR3s include the opening cysteine and the closing phenylalanine or tryptophan. The order of the fields is clone size, J gene, V gene, D gene, CDR3 protein, CDR3 DNA. The D gene is left open where the match is weak. Clone sizes are given selectively: once, few, many, or a class where the clone is expanded.

size: NA; J: TRBJ2-5; V: TRBV7-9; D: NA; CDR3: CASSRATVAQYF; DNA: TGTGCCAGCAGCCGCGCGACAGTCGCCCAGTACTTC
size: few; J: TRBJ2-3; V: TRBV12-5; D: NA; CDR3: CASAIGGFSTDTQYF; DNA: TGTGCTAGTGCCATCGGAGGATTTAGCACAGATACGCAGTATTTT
size: NA; J: TRBJ2-3; V: TRBV18; D: NA; CDR3: CASSPPGAALSTDTQYF; DNA: TGTGCCAGCTCACCACCGGGCGCTGCCCTTAGCACAGATACGCAGTATTTT
size: NA; J: TRBJ2-1; V: TRBV27; D: NA; CDR3: CASSLFPPSRTYSYNEQFF; DNA: TGTGCCAGCAGTTTATTCCCCCCCTCACGGACTTACTCCTACAATGAGCAGTTCTTC
size: once; J: TRBJ2-1; V: TRBV28; D: TRBD1; CDR3: CASRSRDRDGRSSYNEQFF; DNA: TGTGCCAGCAGGAGCCGGGACAGGGATGGGCGAAGCTCCTACAATGAGCAGTTCTTC
size: once; J: TRBJ2-1; V: TRBV7-2; D: NA; CDR3: CASSPRTYNEQFF; DNA: TGTGCCAGCAGCCCCCGGACTTACAATGAGCAGTTCTTC
size: NA; J: TRBJ2-3; V: TRBV4-3; D: NA; CDR3: CASSQATLGGMEQYF; DNA: TGCGCCAGCAGCCAAGCTACCTTGGGGGGAATGGAGCAGTATTTT
size: once; J: TRBJ2-7; V: TRBV6-6; D: TRBD2; CDR3: CATRLAVSYEQYF; DNA: TGTGCCACCCGACTAGCGGTCTCCTACGAGCAGTACTTC
size: NA; J: TRBJ2-3; V: TRBV27; D: NA; CDR3: CASIGRNRGTDTQYF; DNA: TGTGCCAGCATCGGGCGGAACAGGGGCACAGATACGCAGTATTTT
size: once; J: TRBJ2-7; V: TRBV29-1; D: NA; CDR3: CSVEIGAGVYEQYF; DNA: TGCAGCGTTGAAATAGGGGCAGGAGTCTACGAGCAGTACTTC
size: NA; J: TRBJ2-7; V: TRBV25-1; D: TRBD2; CDR3: CASSGPSGRPYEQYF; DNA: TGTGCCAGCAGTGGTCCTAGCGGGCGTCCCTACGAGCAGTACTTC
size: NA; J: TRBJ1-1; V: TRBV5-4; D: TRBD1; CDR3: CASSLARQGGKNTEAFF; DNA: TGTGCCAGCAGCTTGGCACGCCAGGGGGGAAAGAACACTGAAGCTTTCTTT
size: NA; J: TRBJ1-2; V: TRBV29-1; D: TRBD1; CDR3: CSDQLGGQGAGYGYTF; DNA: TGCAGCGATCAGTTGGGAGGACAGGGGGCCGGCTATGGCTACACCTTC
size: NA; J: TRBJ2-7; V: TRBV5-4; D: TRBD1; CDR3: CASSPGTGGYEQYF; DNA: TGTGCCAGCAGCCCGGGGACAGGAGGCTACGAGCAGTACTTC
size: NA; J: TRBJ2-7; V: TRBV10-1; D: NA; CDR3: CASRMPGRGEQYF; DNA: TGCGCCAGCAGGATGCCGGGCAGGGGCGAGCAGTACTTC
size: NA; J: TRBJ1-2; V: TRBV20-1; D: TRBD1; CDR3: CSATQGRGYTF; DNA: TGCAGTGCTACACAGGGGCGGGGCTACACCTTC
size: NA; J: TRBJ2-7; V: TRBV5-1; D: NA; CDR3: CASSLLQVQGPYEQYF; DNA: TGCGCCAGCAGCTTGCTTCAGGTTCAGGGCCCCTACGAGCAGTACTTC
size: NA; J: TRBJ2-7; V: TRBV9; D: TRBD2; CDR3: CASSVAGGTYEQYF; DNA: TGTGCCAGCAGCGTAGCGGGAGGGACCTACGAGCAGTACTTC
size: NA; J: TRBJ2-1; V: TRBV6-4; D: NA; CDR3: CASKPGSDSTEQFF; DNA: TGTGCCAGCAAACCCGGCAGTGACTCGACTGAGCAGTTCTTC
size: NA; J: TRBJ1-1; V: TRBV19; D: TRBD1; CDR3: CASSIYRDRGETEAFF; DNA: TGTGCCAGTAGTATATACCGGGACAGGGGGGAGACTGAAGCTTTCTTT
size: NA; J: TRBJ1-3; V: TRBV9; D: NA; CDR3: CASSVGPEGQNTIYF; DNA: TGTGCCAGCAGCGTAGGACCCGAGGGCCAAAACACCATATATTTT
size: NA; J: TRBJ1-1; V: TRBV27; D: NA; CDR3: CASSSGGRTEAFF; DNA: TGTGCCAGCAGTTCGGGGGGAAGGACTGAAGCTTTCTTT
size: NA; J: TRBJ1-1; V: TRBV21-1; D: NA; CDR3: CASSKGPHLEGTEAFF; DNA: TGTGCCAGCAGCAAAGGCCCTCATCTGGAGGGGACTGAAGCTTTCTTT